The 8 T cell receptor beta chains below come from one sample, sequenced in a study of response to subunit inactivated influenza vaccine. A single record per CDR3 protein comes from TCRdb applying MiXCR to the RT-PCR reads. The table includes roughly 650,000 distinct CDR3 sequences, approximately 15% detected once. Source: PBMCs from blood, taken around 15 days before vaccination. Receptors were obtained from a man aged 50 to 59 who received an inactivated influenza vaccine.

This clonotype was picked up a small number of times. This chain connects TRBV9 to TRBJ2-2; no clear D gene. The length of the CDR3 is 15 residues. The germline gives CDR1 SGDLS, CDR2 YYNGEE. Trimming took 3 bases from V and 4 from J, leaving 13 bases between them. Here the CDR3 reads CASSAEAGPTGELFF. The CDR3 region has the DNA TGTGCCAGCAGCGCCGAGGCAGGCCCCACCGGGGAGCTGTTTTTT. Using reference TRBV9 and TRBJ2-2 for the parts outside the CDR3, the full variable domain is DSGVTQTPKHLITATGQRVTLRCSPRSGDLSVYWYQQSLDQGLQFLIQYYNGEERAKGNILERFSAQQFPDLHSELNLSSLELGDSALYFCASSAEAGPTGELFFGEGSRLTVL.

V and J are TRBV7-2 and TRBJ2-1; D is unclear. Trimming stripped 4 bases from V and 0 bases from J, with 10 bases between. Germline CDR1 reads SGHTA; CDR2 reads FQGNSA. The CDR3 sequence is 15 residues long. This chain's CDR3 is CASSSHPPSYNEQFF. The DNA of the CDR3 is TGTGCCAGCAGCTCTCACCCTCCCTCCTACAATGAGCAGTTCTTC.

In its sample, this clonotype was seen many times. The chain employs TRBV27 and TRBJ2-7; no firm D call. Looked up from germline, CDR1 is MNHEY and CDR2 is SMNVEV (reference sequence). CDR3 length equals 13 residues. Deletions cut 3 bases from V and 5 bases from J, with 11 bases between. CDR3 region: CASSFVGGDEQYF. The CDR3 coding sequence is TGTGCCAGCAGTTTCGTTGGTGGGGACGAGCAGTACTTC.

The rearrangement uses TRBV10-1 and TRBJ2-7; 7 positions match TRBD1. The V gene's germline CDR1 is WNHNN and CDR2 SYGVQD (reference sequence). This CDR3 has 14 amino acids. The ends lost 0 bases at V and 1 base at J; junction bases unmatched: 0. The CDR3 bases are TGCGCCAGCAGTGAGTCCAGGGGGTCCTACGAGCAGTACTTC. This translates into CASSESRGSYEQYF.

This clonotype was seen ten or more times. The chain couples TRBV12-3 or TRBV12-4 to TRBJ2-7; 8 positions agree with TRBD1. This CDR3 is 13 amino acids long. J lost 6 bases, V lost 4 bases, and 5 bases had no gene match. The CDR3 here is CASSSTGVAEQYF. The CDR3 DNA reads TGTGCCAGCAGTTCGACAGGGGTCGCCGAGCAGTACTTC.

The CDR3, as DNA: TGTGCCAGCAGTTGGGACAGGGTAACGACCACCGGGGAGCTGTTTTTT. It encodes CASSWDRVTTTGELFF. J is TRBJ2-2 and V is TRBV6-5, with TRBD1 matching over 9 bases. The trim removed 4 bases at V and 4 bases at J, leaving 7 bases unmatched. The germline gives CDR1 MNHEY, CDR2 SVGAGI. This CDR3 comprises 16 residues.

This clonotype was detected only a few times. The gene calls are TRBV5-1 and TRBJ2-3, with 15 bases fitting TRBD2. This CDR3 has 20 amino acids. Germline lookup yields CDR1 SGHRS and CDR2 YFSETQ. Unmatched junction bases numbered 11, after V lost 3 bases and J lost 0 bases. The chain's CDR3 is CASSSPPMGLAGGSTDTQYF. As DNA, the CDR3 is TGCGCCAGCAGCTCACCCCCAATGGGACTAGCGGGAGGAAGCACAGATACGCAGTATTTT.

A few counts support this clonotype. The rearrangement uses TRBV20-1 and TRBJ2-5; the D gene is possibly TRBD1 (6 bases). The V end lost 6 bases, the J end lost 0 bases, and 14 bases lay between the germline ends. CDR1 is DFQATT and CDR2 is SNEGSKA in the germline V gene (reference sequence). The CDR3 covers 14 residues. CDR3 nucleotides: TGCAGTGCCCAGACAGGAAAATACCAAGAGACCCAGTACTTC. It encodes CSAQTGKYQETQYF.